The 17 T cell receptor beta chains in this list originate from one sample, sequenced in a study of blood T cell repertoires in COVID-19. The method was immunoSEQ multiplex PCR; TCRdb's version includes in-frame clones alone and lacks a portion of them. In the table there are about 380,000 clones, around 89% of which are singletons. Sequencing used PBMCs or T cells enriched from blood (not recorded which). Receptors were obtained from a young woman who had recovered from COVID-19.

Note on this clone: The sample holds other DNA sequences that translate to the same CDR3. V is TRBV18 and J is TRBJ1-5; no clear D. The germline CDR1 and CDR2 sequences are KGHSH and LQKENI. Trimming took 2 bases from V and 4 from J, leaving 6 bases between them. CDR3 size: 13 residues. The CDR3 bases are TGTGCCAGCTCACCAGGGCTAAATCAGCCCCAGCATTTT. Translation: CASSPGLNQPQHF.

The rearrangement links TRBV4-1 to TRBJ1-2; D is possibly TRBD1 (6 bases). In germline, CDR1 is MGHRA, CDR2 YSYEKL. Trimming pared 4 bases from V and 7 bases from J, leaving 10 bases between. The CDR3 contains 12 residues. CDR3 nucleotide sequence: TGCGCCAGCAGCCTACAGGGAATTGGCTACACCTTC. It translates to CASSLQGIGYTF.

This clone was found once. This rearrangement joins TRBV29-1 to TRBJ1-3; 8 positions agree with TRBD1. Germline loops: CDR1 SQVTM, CDR2 ANQGSEA. CDR3 size: 15 residues. With V trimmed by 3 bases and J by 2 bases, 6 bases remained unmatched. The CDR3 region has the DNA TGCAGCGTTGATGGTTGGACAGGGACTGGAAACACCATATATTTT. Its translation is CSVDGWTGTGNTIYF.

V and J are TRBV2 and TRBJ1-4; tentative D call: TRBD1 (6 bases). This CDR3 has 13 amino acids. Germline loops: CDR1 SNHLY, CDR2 FYNNEI. Trimming cost V 6 bases and J 8 bases, with 13 bases left between them. For the CDR3, the DNA is TGTGCCAGCAGGCAGGGGTTAGTAGAAAAACTGTTTTTT. Protein: CASRQGLVEKLFF. Full variable domain (rest looked up from reference TRBV2 and TRBJ1-4): EPEVTQTPSHQVTQMGQEVILRCVPISNHLYFYWYRQILGQKVEFLVSFYNNEISEKSEIFDDQFSVERPDGSNFTLKIRSTKLEDSAMYFCASRQGLVEKLFFGSGTQLSVL.

This clone was observed once. The rearrangement uses TRBV6-5 and TRBJ1-1, with a tentative D call TRBD1 (6 bases). Trimming took off 6 bases at V and 1 base at J, with 12 bases between the two ends. This CDR3 has 14 residues. The germline V gene has CDR1 MNHEY and CDR2 SVGAGI. Written as DNA, the CDR3 is TGTGCCAGCAGCCGGGGGGGCCCGAACACTGAAGCTTTCTTT. This codes for CASSRGGPNTEAFF.

This sequence joins TRBV9 and TRBJ2-2, with D possibly being TRBD2 (5 bases). The CDR3 consists of 14 residues. Per germline, CDR1 SGDLS and CDR2 YYNGEE. V was cut by 4 bases and J by 4 bases, with 11 bases left in between. The CDR3 region is CASSPLGSTGELFF. The DNA for the CDR3 is TGTGCCAGCAGCCCCTTGGGGAGCACCGGGGAGCTGTTTTTT.

The rearrangement links TRBV6-2 or TRBV6-3 to TRBJ1-5, with unresolved D. Germline CDR1 is MNHEY and CDR2 is SVGEGT. This CDR3 has 16 residues. Trimming took off 5 bases at V and 2 bases at J, with 16 bases between the two ends. The CDR3 DNA sequence: TGTGCCAGCAGTAGATCCGGGAGGGTGGGCAATCAGCCCCAGCATTTT. Translated, it gives CASSRSGRVGNQPQHF.

The chain combines TRBV29-1 with TRBJ1-2; D is ambiguous. This CDR3 has 13 amino acids. V lost 3 bases and J lost 4, with 12 bases in between. Germline V gene data show CDR1 as SQVTM and CDR2 as ANQGSEA. The CDR3 loop is CSVEEGLGYGYTF. The CDR3 region has the DNA TGCAGCGTTGAGGAGGGTTTGGGCTATGGCTACACCTTC.

The chain combines TRBV5-4 with TRBJ1-2; D is perhaps TRBD1 (5 bases). Germline assignment: CDR1 SGHNT and CDR2 YYREEE (reference sequence). The CDR3 is 15 amino acids. The V end lost 0 bases, the J end lost 2 bases, and 11 bases lay between the germline ends. Written as DNA, the CDR3 is TGTGCCAGCAGCTTGGAGGACACCCAAAACTATGGCTACACCTTC. Translating it yields CASSLEDTQNYGYTF.

The V gene is TRBV7-9, the J gene TRBJ2-7; 8 nucleotides match TRBD1. This CDR3 has 15 amino acids. After removal of 4 bases from V and 2 bases from J, the junction contained 7 bases not matched to a gene. CDR1 SEHNR and CDR2 FQNEAQ come from the germline V gene (reference sequence). The CDR3 nucleotides read TGTGCCAGCAGCTCGGGTCGGACAGGGACCTACGAGCAGTACTTC. This encodes CASSSGRTGTYEQYF.

The chain has TRBV24-1 and TRBJ1-2, with D unclear. CDR3 length equals 13 residues. The germline gives CDR1 KGHDR, CDR2 SFDVKD. V gave up 1 base and J gave up 6 bases, with 8 bases separating them. CDR3 DNA sequence: TGTGCCACCAGTGATTTCCTAGGTAATGGCTACACCTTC. This gives the protein CATSDFLGNGYTF.

V is TRBV27 and J is TRBJ1-1, with 7 positions matching TRBD1. The CDR3 runs 14 residues. Per germline, CDR1 MNHEY and CDR2 SMNVEV (reference sequence). Germline trimming cut 2 bases from V and 2 bases from J; bases unmatched to any gene: 2. The CDR3 reads CASSLRDSNTEAFF. The CDR3 DNA sequence: TGTGCCAGCAGTTTACGGGACAGTAACACTGAAGCTTTCTTT.

This clone was seen a single time. This chain connects TRBV3-1 (or the pseudogene TRBV3-2) to TRBJ2-3; no clear D. Trimming shortened V by 5 bases and J by 4 bases, and 13 bases separated the two germline ends. The CDR3 has 14 amino acids. The germline V gene has CDR1 LGHDT and CDR2 YNNKEL (reference sequence). CDR3 protein: CASSYDFGSDTQYF. DNA for the CDR3: TGTGCCAGCAGCTACGACTTTGGTTCAGATACGCAGTATTTT.

This clone has only one observation. This chain links TRBV5-4 with TRBJ1-2, with unresolved D. The ends were cut back, 3 bases at V and 2 bases at J, with 14 bases in the middle. The CDR3 consists of 15 residues. From germline, CDR1 is SGHNT and CDR2 YYREEE (reference sequence). This CDR3 reads CASSSTWALNYGYTF. For the CDR3, the DNA is TGTGCCAGCAGCTCAACCTGGGCCTTAAACTATGGCTACACCTTC.

This clone is a singleton in its sample. The chain joins TRBV4-3 to TRBJ1-4, with TRBD1 matching over 8 bases. The CDR3 spans 15 residues. CDR1 and CDR2 (germline): LGHNA, YSLEER. Losses at the gene ends were 4 bases for V and 5 bases for J; bases not matched to a gene: 6. CDR3 DNA: TGCGCCAGCAGCCCGAGACAGGGGTTGAATGAAAAACTGTTTTTT. This gives the protein CASSPRQGLNEKLFF.

This chain links TRBV6-6 with TRBJ2-3; D not certain. V was cut by 5 bases and J by 4 bases, with 10 bases left in between. Germline assignment: CDR1 MNHNY and CDR2 SVGAGI (reference sequence). This CDR3 has 13 amino acids. CDR3 bases: TGTGCCAGCAGTCGATCCTACGCAGATACGCAGTATTTT. This codes for CASSRSYADTQYF.

This clone has a handful of counts. The chain is built from TRBV7-9 and TRBJ1-4, with D uncertain. Trimming took off 5 bases at V and 8 bases at J, with 21 bases between the two ends. Germline CDR1 reads SEHNR; CDR2 reads FQNEAQ (reference sequence). The CDR3 is 16 residues long. As DNA, the CDR3 is TGTGCCAGCAGCGCGGCACCACTTCCCTTCGGGGAAAAACTGTTTTTT. Its translation: CASSAAPLPFGEKLFF.